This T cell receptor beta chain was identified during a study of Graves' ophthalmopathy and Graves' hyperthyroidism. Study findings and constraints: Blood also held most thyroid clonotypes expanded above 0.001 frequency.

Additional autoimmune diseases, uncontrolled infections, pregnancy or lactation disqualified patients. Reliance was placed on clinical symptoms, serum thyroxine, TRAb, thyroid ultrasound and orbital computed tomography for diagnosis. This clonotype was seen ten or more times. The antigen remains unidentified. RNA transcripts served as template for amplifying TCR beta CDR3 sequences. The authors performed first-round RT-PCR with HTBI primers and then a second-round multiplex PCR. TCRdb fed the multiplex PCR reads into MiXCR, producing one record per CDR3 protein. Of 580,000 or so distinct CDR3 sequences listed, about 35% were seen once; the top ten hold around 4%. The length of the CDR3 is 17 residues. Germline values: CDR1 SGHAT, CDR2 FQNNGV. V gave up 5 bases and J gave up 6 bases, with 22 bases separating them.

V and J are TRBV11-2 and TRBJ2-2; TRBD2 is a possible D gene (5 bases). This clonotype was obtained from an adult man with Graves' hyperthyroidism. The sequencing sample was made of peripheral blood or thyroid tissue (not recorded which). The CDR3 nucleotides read TGTGCCAGCAGCCAAGAGTCCGTGGGGAGCCAGTCCGGGGAGCTGTTTTTT. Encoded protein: CASSQESVGSQSGELFF.